The clone carrying this TCR beta chain was recorded a few times. Its antigen is unidentified. The CDR3 covers 17 residues. Per germline, CDR1 MNHEY and CDR2 SVGEGT. V gave up 0 bases and J gave up 6 bases; unmatched junction bases: 10. TCRdb reprocessed the reads via MiXCR and lists one record per CDR3 protein. The sample consists of under 850,000 distinct CDR3 sequences, around 35% of them appearing once. This record comes from a study of T cell repertoires in cytomegalovirus infection. Findings and limits, study-wide: HLA-C-restricted CMV clonotypes gave the most frequent clonotype in two of eight donors.

The sample in question was cultured PBMCs, obtained from culture after CMV antigen stimulation. The receptor was derived from a human donor in good health (CMV status not recorded). Some clones in this sample may be carry-over from other donors' samples. The J gene is TRBJ2-1, the V gene TRBV6-2 or TRBV6-3; 8 bases are a match to TRBD2. CDR3 nucleotide sequence: TGTGCCAGCAGTTACTCGCGGGGGACTAGGATTCCCAATGAGCAGTTCTTC. Protein: CASSYSRGTRIPNEQFF.